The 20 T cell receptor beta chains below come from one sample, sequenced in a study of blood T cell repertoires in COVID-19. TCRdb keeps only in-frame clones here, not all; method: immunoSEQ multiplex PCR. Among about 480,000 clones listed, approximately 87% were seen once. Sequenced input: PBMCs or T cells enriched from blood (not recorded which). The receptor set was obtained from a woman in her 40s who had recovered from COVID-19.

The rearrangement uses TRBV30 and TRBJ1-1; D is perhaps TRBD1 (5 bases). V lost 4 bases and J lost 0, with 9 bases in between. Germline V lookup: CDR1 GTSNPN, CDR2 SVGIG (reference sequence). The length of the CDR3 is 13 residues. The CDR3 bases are TGTGCCTGGACCACAGGTTTGAACACTGAAGCTTTCTTT. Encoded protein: CAWTTGLNTEAFF. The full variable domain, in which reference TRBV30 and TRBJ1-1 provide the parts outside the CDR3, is SQTIHQWPATLVQPVGSPLSLECTVEGTSNPNLYWYRQAAGRGLQLLFYSVGIGQISSEVPQNLSASRPQDRQFILSSKKLLLSDSGFYLCAWTTGLNTEAFFGQGTRLTVV.

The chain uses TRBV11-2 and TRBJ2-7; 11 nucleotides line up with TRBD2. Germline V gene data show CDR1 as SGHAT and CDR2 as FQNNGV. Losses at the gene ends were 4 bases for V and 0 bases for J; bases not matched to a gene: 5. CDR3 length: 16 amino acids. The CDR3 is CASSYLAGGSSYEQYF. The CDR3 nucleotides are TGTGCCAGCAGCTACCTAGCGGGAGGCAGCTCCTACGAGCAGTACTTC.

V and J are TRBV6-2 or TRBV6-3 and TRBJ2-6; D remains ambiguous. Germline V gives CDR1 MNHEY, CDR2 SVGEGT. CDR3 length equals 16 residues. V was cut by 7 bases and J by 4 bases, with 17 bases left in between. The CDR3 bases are TGTGCCAGCACCCCTCATCAGGTCTCCGGGGCCAACGTCCTGACTTTC. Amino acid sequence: CASTPHQVSGANVLTF.

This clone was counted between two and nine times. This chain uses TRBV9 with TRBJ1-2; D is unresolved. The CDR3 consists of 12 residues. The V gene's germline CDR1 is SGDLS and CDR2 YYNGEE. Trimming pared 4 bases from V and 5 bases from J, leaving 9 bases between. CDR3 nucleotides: TGTGCCAGCAGCCCCGCGGTGTATGGCTACACCTTC. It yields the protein CASSPAVYGYTF.

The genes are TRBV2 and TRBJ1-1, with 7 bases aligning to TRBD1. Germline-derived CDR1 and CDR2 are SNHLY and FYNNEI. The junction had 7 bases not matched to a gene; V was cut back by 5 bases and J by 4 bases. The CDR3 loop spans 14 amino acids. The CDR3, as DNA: TGTGCCAGCAGTCGAGAGGGGGCGCGCACTGAAGCTTTCTTT. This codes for CASSREGARTEAFF.

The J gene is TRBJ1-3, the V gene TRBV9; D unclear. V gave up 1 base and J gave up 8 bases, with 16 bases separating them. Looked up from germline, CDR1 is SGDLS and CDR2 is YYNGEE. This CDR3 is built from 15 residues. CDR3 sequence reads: CASSVSPTSGYTIYF. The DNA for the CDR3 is TGTGCCAGCAGCGTAAGCCCGACATCGGGGTACACCATATATTTT.

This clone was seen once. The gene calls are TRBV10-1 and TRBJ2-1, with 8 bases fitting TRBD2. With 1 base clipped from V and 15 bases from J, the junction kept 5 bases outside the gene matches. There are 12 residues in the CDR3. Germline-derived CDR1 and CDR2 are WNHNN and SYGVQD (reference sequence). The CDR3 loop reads CASSELAGRLFF. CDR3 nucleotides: TGCGCCAGCAGTGAGTTAGCGGGACGTCTGTTCTTC.

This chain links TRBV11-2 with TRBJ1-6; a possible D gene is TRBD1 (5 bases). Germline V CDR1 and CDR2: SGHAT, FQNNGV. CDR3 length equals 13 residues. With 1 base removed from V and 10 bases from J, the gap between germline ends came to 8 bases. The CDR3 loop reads CASSLAGGSPLHF. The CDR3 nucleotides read TGTGCCAGCAGCTTAGCCGGGGGGTCACCCCTCCACTTT.

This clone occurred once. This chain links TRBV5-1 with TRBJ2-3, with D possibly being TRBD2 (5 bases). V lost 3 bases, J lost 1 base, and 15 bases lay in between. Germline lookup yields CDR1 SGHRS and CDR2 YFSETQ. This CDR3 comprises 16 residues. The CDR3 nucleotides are TGCGCCAGCAGCTCCCGCCGGCGTAGCGGCACAGATACGCAGTATTTT. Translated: CASSSRRRSGTDTQYF.

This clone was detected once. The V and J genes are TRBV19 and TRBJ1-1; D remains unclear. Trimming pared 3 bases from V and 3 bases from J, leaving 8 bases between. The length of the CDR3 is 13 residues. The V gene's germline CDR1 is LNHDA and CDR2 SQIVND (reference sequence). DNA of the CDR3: TGTGCCAGTAGTATCCCAACTGACACTGAAGCTTTCTTT. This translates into CASSIPTDTEAFF. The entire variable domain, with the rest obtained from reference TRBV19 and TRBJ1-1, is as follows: DGGITQSPKYLFRKEGQNVTLSCEQNLNHDAMYWYRQDPGQGLRLIYYSQIVNDFQKGDIAEGYSVSREKKESFPLTVTSAQKNPTAFYLCASSIPTDTEAFFGQGTRLTVV.

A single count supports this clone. CDR3 coding DNA: TGTGCCAGCTCACCCGCCCCGGGAGGGGAGCGTGGCTACACCTTC. This encodes CASSPAPGGERGYTF. The chain joins TRBV18 to TRBJ1-2, with D possibly TRBD1 on 5 matching bases. The V end lost 3 bases, the J end lost 7 bases, and 18 bases lay between the germline ends. CDR3 length equals 15 residues. CDR1 KGHSH and CDR2 LQKENI come from the germline V gene.

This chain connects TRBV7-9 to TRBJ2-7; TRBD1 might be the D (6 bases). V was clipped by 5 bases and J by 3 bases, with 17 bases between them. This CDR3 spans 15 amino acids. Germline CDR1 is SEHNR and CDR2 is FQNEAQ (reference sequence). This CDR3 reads CASSPVDRFDYEQYF. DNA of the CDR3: TGTGCCAGCAGCCCAGTAGACAGGTTTGACTACGAGCAGTACTTC. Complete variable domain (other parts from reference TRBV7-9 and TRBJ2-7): DTGVSQNPRHKITKRGQNVTFRCDPISEHNRLYWYRQTLGQGPEFLTYFQNEAQLEKSRLLSDRFSAERPKGSFSTLEIQRTEQGDSAMYLCASSPVDRFDYEQYFGPGTRLTVT.

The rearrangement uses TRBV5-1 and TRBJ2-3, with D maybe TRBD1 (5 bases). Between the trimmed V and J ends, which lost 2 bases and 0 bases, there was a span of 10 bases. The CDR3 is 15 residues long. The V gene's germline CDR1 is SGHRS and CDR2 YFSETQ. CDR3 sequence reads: CASSFGRTSTDTQYF. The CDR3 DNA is TGCGCCAGCAGCTTTGGCAGGACAAGCACAGATACGCAGTATTTT.

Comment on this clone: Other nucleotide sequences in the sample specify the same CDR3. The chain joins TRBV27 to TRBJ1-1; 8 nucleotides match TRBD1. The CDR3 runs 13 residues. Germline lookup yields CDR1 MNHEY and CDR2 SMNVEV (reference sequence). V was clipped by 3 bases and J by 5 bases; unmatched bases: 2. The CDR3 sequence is CASSFTGGTEAFF. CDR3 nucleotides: TGTGCCAGCAGTTTTACAGGGGGGACTGAAGCTTTCTTT.

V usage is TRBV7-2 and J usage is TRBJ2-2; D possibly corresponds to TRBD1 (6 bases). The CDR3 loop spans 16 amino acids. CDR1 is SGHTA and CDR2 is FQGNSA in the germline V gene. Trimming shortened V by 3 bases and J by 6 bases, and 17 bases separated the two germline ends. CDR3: CASSLYITGYSGELFF. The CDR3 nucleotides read TGTGCCAGCAGCTTGTATATAACAGGGTATTCCGGGGAGCTGTTTTTT.

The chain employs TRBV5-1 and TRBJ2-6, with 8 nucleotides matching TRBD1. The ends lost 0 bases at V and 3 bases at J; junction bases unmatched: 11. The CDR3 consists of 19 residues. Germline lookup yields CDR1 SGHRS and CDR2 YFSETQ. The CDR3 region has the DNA TGCGCCAGCAGCTTGGCCCAAAGGACAGGGCCCGATGGGGCCAACGTCCTGACTTTC. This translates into CASSLAQRTGPDGANVLTF.

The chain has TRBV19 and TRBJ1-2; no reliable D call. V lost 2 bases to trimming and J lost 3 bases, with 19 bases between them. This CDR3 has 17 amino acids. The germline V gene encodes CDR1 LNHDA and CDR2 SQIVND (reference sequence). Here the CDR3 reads CASSISQLRSHHYGYTF. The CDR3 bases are TGTGCCAGTAGTATATCCCAGTTAAGATCGCACCACTATGGCTACACCTTC.

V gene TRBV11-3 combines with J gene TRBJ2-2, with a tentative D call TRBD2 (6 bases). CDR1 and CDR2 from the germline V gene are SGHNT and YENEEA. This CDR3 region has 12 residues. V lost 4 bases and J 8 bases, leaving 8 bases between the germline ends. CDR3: CASSSRGGELFF. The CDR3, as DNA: TGTGCCAGCAGCTCCCGGGGGGGGGAGCTGTTTTTT. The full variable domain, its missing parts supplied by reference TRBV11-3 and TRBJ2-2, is EAGVVQSPRYKIIEKKQPVAFWCNPISGHNTLYWYLQNLGQGPELLIRYENEEAVDDSQLPKDRFSAERLKGVDSTLKIQPAELGDSAVYLCASSSRGGELFFGEGSRLTVL.

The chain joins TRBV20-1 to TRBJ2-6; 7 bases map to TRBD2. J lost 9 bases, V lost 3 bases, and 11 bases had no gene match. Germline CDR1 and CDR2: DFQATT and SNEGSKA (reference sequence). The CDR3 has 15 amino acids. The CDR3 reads CSASGGGRFLNVLTF. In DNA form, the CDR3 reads TGCAGTGCTAGTGGCGGGGGAAGGTTCCTCAACGTCCTGACTTTC.

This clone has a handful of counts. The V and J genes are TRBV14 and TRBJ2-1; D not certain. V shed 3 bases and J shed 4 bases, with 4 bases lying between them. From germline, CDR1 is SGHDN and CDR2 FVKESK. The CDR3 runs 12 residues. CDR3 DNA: TGTGCCAGCAGCCATCGGTACAATGAGCAGTTCTTC. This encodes CASSHRYNEQFF.